Listed below are T cell receptor beta chains from one sample, sequenced in a study of blood T cell repertoires in COVID-19. The data were produced by immunoSEQ multiplex PCR, yet TCRdb's version contains in-frame clones alone and is incomplete. The table records about 210,000 clones, 84% of them present only once. The sequencing sample was made of peripheral blood. The origin of the receptors is a woman aged 80 or older with COVID-19, enrolled during active disease. Both conserved end residues are part of each CDR3. D genes are given only for firm matches. Size is stated for part of the rows, as once, few or many counts, or as a class when the clone is expanded.

j_call v_call d_call clone_size cdr3_nt cdr3_aa
TRBJ1-1 TRBV7-3 NA NA TGTGCCAGCAGCTTAATTCAGAACACTGAAGCTTTCTTT CASSLIQNTEAFF
TRBJ2-1 TRBV3-1/TRBV3-2 TRBD2 NA TGTGCCAGCAGCCAAGATTTGACTAGCGGAAGGAACAATGAGCAGTTCTTC CASSQDLTSGRNNEQFF
TRBJ1-2 TRBV5-4 TRBD1 NA TGTGCCAGCAGCTTGGAAGGGGGCTACTATGGCTACACCTTC CASSLEGGYYGYTF
TRBJ2-5 TRBV6-2/TRBV6-3 TRBD2 NA TGTGCCAGCAGCTATGGACTAGCGGGGGGGCAAGAGACCCAGTACTTC CASSYGLAGGQETQYF
TRBJ1-1 TRBV9 NA NA TGTGCCAGCAGCGCCCAGACAGTGAACACTGAAGCTTTCTTT CASSAQTVNTEAFF
TRBJ2-4 TRBV5-1 NA NA TGCGCCAGCAGCTTGGGAGTAGCCAAAAACATTCAGTACTTC CASSLGVAKNIQYF
TRBJ2-3 TRBV5-1 TRBD2 NA TGCGCCAGCAGCTTTAGCGGGGACACAGATACGCAGTATTTT CASSFSGDTDTQYF
TRBJ2-5 TRBV9 TRBD2 NA TGTGCCAGCAGCCTGACTAGCGGGGGGCCGGGAGCCCAGTACTTC CASSLTSGGPGAQYF
TRBJ2-5 TRBV10-3 TRBD1 NA TGTGCCATCAGTGGTAACAGGGGCGGAGGCGAGACCCAGTACTTC CAISGNRGGGETQYF
TRBJ2-4 TRBV28 NA NA TGTGCCAGCAGTTTACGGGCAGGGGCCGGGAAAAACATTCAGTACTTC CASSLRAGAGKNIQYF
TRBJ2-1 TRBV2 NA few TGTGCCAGCACGGACTATGAGGAGCAGTTCTTC CASTDYEEQFF
TRBJ1-2 TRBV6-5 TRBD1 NA TGTGCCAGCAGTTACCAACCAGGGGGCGACTATGGCTACACCTTC CASSYQPGGDYGYTF
TRBJ2-1 TRBV19 NA NA TGTGCCAGTAGTTCCTCCGGAGGGAACTCCTACAATGAGCAGTTCTTC CASSSSGGNSYNEQFF
TRBJ2-3 TRBV3-1/TRBV3-2 NA once TGTGCCAGCAGCCAAGAGCGGAGAGGAGATACGCAGTATTTT CASSQERRGDTQYF
TRBJ1-1 TRBV5-1 NA NA TGCGCCAGCAGCTTACAGGATCTAGACACTGAAGCTTTCTTT CASSLQDLDTEAFF
TRBJ2-2 TRBV7-8 NA NA TGTGCCAGCAGCCTAAGGTCCGGGGGTGCCGGGGAGCTGTTTTTT CASSLRSGGAGELFF
TRBJ1-1 TRBV7-2 TRBD1 NA TGTGCCAGCAGCCAGTTGACAGGGACCACTGAAGCTTTCTTT CASSQLTGTTEAFF
TRBJ1-1 TRBV19 NA NA TGTGCCAGTAGTAACCCTGAGGGAAACACTGAAGCTTTCTTT CASSNPEGNTEAFF
TRBJ2-1 TRBV2 TRBD2 NA TGTGCCAGCCAGCCAGCGGGGGGCCCATACAATGAGCAGTTCTTC CASQPAGGPYNEQFF
TRBJ1-5 TRBV18 TRBD1 NA TGTGCCAGCTCTCGGACAGGTCATGTCGATCAGCCCCAGCATTTT CASSRTGHVDQPQHF
TRBJ1-5 TRBV19 TRBD1 NA TGTGCCAGTAGGGGGACAGGGTCGGGCAATCAGCCCCAGCATTTT CASRGTGSGNQPQHF
TRBJ2-1 TRBV5-4 NA once TGTGCCAGCAGCTTGGCTAGCGCCAATGAGCAGTTCTTC CASSLASANEQFF